Included here is one T cell receptor beta chain sequence, with context. These data are taken from a study of blood T cell repertoires in COVID-19. The repertoire was sequenced with immunoSEQ multiplex PCR; TCRdb's copy has only in-frame clones and lacks some. The data show 140,000 to 150,000 clones, 85% to 90% seen once. The CDR3 loop spans 15 amino acids. V lost 4 bases to trimming and J lost 5 bases; unmatched junction nucleotides: 8. Looked up from germline, CDR1 is LGHDT and CDR2 is YNNKEL (reference sequence). V and J are TRBV3-1 (or the pseudogene TRBV3-2) and TRBJ2-1; 7 nucleotides match TRBD1. The sample was peripheral blood. The TCR was taken from a man younger than 35 with COVID-19, enrolled during active disease. The CDR3 sequence: CASSPSFTGDNEQFF. CDR3 bases: TGTGCCAGCAGCCCATCATTTACAGGGGACAATGAGCAGTTCTTC.